Below are 31 T cell receptor beta chains sequenced from a single sample in a study of shared clonotypes between healthy human individuals. Sequencing used immunoSEQ multiplex PCR; TCRdb keeps in-frame clones, though not all of them. The sample has more than 2,000,000 clones; approximately 90% are singletons. Sequenced: naive CD4+ T cells sorted from blood. The subset is: CD45RA+ positively selected. The receptors come from a man between 18 and 35 years old in good health.

This rearrangement joins TRBV7-2 to TRBJ2-3, with D unclear. Per the germline V gene, CDR1 is SGHTA and CDR2 is FQGNSA. This CDR3 is built from 14 residues. Trimming took 3 bases from V and 1 from J, leaving 8 bases between them. CDR3 in amino acids: CASSFAAGTDTQYF. In nucleotides, the CDR3 is TGTGCCAGCAGCTTCGCCGCAGGCACAGATACGCAGTATTTT.

This rearrangement joins TRBV7-2 to TRBJ1-5, with D unclear. Germline V lookup: CDR1 SGHTA, CDR2 FQGNSA. V shed 3 bases and J shed 2 bases, with 8 bases lying between them. The CDR3 consists of 14 residues. The CDR3 loop reads CASSFRWGNQPQHF. DNA for the CDR3: TGTGCCAGCAGCTTCCGATGGGGCAATCAGCCCCAGCATTTT.

Notes on this clone: Other DNA sequences in the sample encode the same CDR3. V usage is TRBV7-2 and J usage is TRBJ2-2, with 7 positions matching TRBD1. Germline CDR1 is SGHTA and CDR2 is FQGNSA. Trimming at V came to 1 base and at J to 4 bases, leaving 3 bases not matched to a gene. This CDR3 has 15 amino acids. CDR3 DNA sequence: TGTGCCAGCAGCTTAGTGACAGGGATCACCGGGGAGCTGTTTTTT. This gives the protein CASSLVTGITGELFF. Full variable domain (outside the CDR3, taken from reference TRBV7-2 and TRBJ2-2): GAGVSQSPSNKVTEKGKDVELRCDPISGHTALYWYRQSLGQGLEFLIYFQGNSAPDKSGLPSDRFSAERTGGSVSTLTIQRTQQEDSAVYLCASSLVTGITGELFFGEGSRLTVL.

The V gene is TRBV5-1, the J gene TRBJ2-1; 8 bases agree with TRBD2. Unmatched junction bases numbered 10, after V lost 8 bases and J lost 3 bases. Germline values: CDR1 SGHRS, CDR2 YFSETQ. The CDR3 loop spans 15 amino acids. As DNA, the CDR3 is TGCGCCAGTAACCCCCAAGCGGGAGTCTACAATGAGCAGTTCTTC. This codes for CASNPQAGVYNEQFF.

CDR3 DNA: TGTGCCAGTAGGAAACCGGGACAGGGATGGTGGACTGAAGCTTTCTTT. As protein: CASRKPGQGWWTEAFF. The rearrangement joins TRBV19 to TRBJ1-1, with 9 bases matching TRBD1. Trimming took 6 bases from V and 5 from J; bases not matched to a gene: 13. Germline CDR1 LNHDA, CDR2 SQIVND (reference sequence). The CDR3 covers 16 residues.

This clone has just a few counts. The CDR3 spells CASSLDSGYSENIQYF. The CDR3 DNA is TGTGCCAGCAGCTTAGACTCAGGGTATAGCGAAAACATTCAGTACTTC. The V and J genes are TRBV11-2 and TRBJ2-4; D assignment may be TRBD1 or TRBD2 (5 bases each). Trimming shortened V by 0 bases and J by 5 bases, and 14 bases separated the two germline ends. CDR1 is SGHAT, CDR2 FQNNGV, per germline. The CDR3 has 16 amino acids. Variable domain in full (rest from reference TRBV11-2 and TRBJ2-4): EAGVAQSPRYKIIEKRQSVAFWCNPISGHATLYWYQQILGQGPKLLIQFQNNGVVDDSQLPKDRFSAERLKGVDSTLKIQPAKLEDSAVYLCASSLDSGYSENIQYFGAGTRLSVL.

This clone has only one observation. Other DNA sequences in the sample encode the same CDR3. The CDR3 DNA reads TGCGCCAGCAGCCAAGGACGGAACTCCTACGAGCAGTACTTC. It codes for CASSQGRNSYEQYF. V usage is TRBV4-1 and J usage is TRBJ2-7, with D unclear. CDR3 length equals 14 residues. V gave up 1 base and J gave up 0 bases, with 7 bases separating them. Per the germline V gene, CDR1 is MGHRA and CDR2 is YSYEKL.

In DNA form, the CDR3 reads TGTGCCAGCTCGCTAGAACAGGGGCGGACAGATACGCAGTATTTT. Protein product: CASSLEQGRTDTQYF. V gene TRBV18 combines with J gene TRBJ2-3; 7 nucleotides agree with TRBD1. Germline assignment: CDR1 KGHSH and CDR2 LQKENI. The CDR3 has 15 amino acids. The V gene end was trimmed by 6 bases and the J gene end by 3 bases; junction bases not matched to a gene: 9.

V and J are TRBV10-2 and TRBJ1-6; D not resolved. This CDR3 is built from 16 residues. V was shortened by 10 bases and J by 1 base, with 17 bases between the two germline ends. The germline V gene has CDR1 WSHSY and CDR2 SAAADI. CDR3 nucleotide sequence: TGCGCCACCCCGGGGTTTACCCAATCCTATAATTCACCCCTCCACTTT. Protein: CATPGFTQSYNSPLHF.

The chain is built from TRBV4-1 and TRBJ2-2; 9 bases are a match to TRBD1. The germline V gene encodes CDR1 MGHRA and CDR2 YSYEKL. The CDR3 contains 18 residues. V gave up 1 base and J gave up 8 bases; unmatched junction bases: 14. The CDR3 nucleotides are TGCGCCAGCAGCCAAGTTTCCCTGGGACAGGGCCCTCGGGGGGAGCTGTTTTTT. Protein sequence: CASSQVSLGQGPRGELFF.

The chain combines TRBV4-1 with TRBJ1-2; 7 positions match TRBD1. V was clipped by 4 bases and J by 8 bases; unmatched bases: 13. The germline V gene has CDR1 MGHRA and CDR2 YSYEKL. CDR3 length: 15 amino acids. The CDR3 sequence: CASSPPGRGLGGYTF. The CDR3 region has the DNA TGCGCCAGCAGCCCTCCGGGCAGGGGGTTAGGGGGCTACACCTTC.

This chain uses TRBV14 with TRBJ2-7; D not resolved. The germline CDR1 and CDR2 sequences are SGHDN and FVKESK. V lost 8 bases and J 3 bases, leaving 17 bases between the germline ends. The CDR3 totals 14 residues. The CDR3 sequence is CASGPQRASYEQYF. For the CDR3, the DNA is TGTGCCAGCGGACCTCAGAGAGCCAGCTACGAGCAGTACTTC. Combining the CDR3 with reference TRBV14 and TRBJ2-7 gives the whole variable domain EAGVTQFPSHSVIEKGQTVTLRCDPISGHDNLYWYRRVMGKEIKFLLHFVKESKQDESGMPNNRFLAERTGGTYSTLKVQPAELEDSGVYFCASGPQRASYEQYFGPGTRLTVT.

This clone appeared a single time. J is TRBJ1-1 and V is TRBV5-6, with D perhaps matching TRBD1 (6 bases). V was cut by 3 bases and J by 5 bases, with 17 bases left in between. The germline CDR1 and CDR2 sequences are SGHDT and YYEEEE. The CDR3 is made up of 15 amino acids. The CDR3 reads CASSSGHSWQTEAFF. CDR3 coding DNA: TGTGCCAGCAGCTCGGGACATTCATGGCAAACTGAAGCTTTCTTT.

The V and J genes are TRBV10-3 and TRBJ1-2, with a possible D match to TRBD1 (5 bases). CDR1 and CDR2 from the germline V gene are ENHRY and SYGVKD. V lost 10 bases and J 6 bases, leaving 12 bases between the germline ends. This CDR3 region has 11 residues. CDR3 DNA sequence: TGTGCCACACGGGACGTTGATGGCTACACCTTC. Protein product: CATRDVDGYTF.

In nucleotides, the CDR3 is TGTGCCAGCAGCTGGGCAGGGAGAACTGAAGCTTTCTTT. Its translation: CASSWAGRTEAFF. The rearrangement joins TRBV7-9 to TRBJ1-1; D might be TRBD1 (5 bases). The V end was cut by 4 bases, the J end by 5 bases, with 11 bases between. CDR3 size: 13 residues. From germline, CDR1 is SEHNR and CDR2 FQNEAQ (reference sequence).

The chain is built from TRBV25-1 and TRBJ1-6; D not certain. CDR3 size: 12 residues. With 8 bases removed from V and 6 bases from J, the gap between germline ends came to 8 bases. Per the germline V gene, CDR1 is MGHDK and CDR2 is SYGVNS. The CDR3 is CASQTLNSPLHF. The DNA of the CDR3 is TGTGCCAGCCAGACTCTTAATTCACCCCTCCACTTT. The full variable domain, in which reference TRBV25-1 and TRBJ1-6 provide the parts outside the CDR3, is EADIYQTPRYLVIGTGKKITLECSQTMGHDKMYWYQQDPGMELHLIHYSYGVNSTEKGDLSSESTVSRIRTEHFPLTLESARPSHTSQYLCASQTLNSPLHFGNGTRLTVT.

The chain links TRBV6-5 to TRBJ1-5, with TRBD1 matching 8 bases. CDR1 is MNHEY, CDR2 SVGAGI, per germline. V lost 4 bases, J lost 3 bases, and 8 bases stayed unmatched. There are 16 residues in the CDR3. The CDR3 here is CASSFGQGLDNQPQHF. The CDR3, as DNA: TGTGCCAGCAGTTTCGGACAGGGTCTAGACAATCAGCCCCAGCATTTT.

The gene calls are TRBV9 and TRBJ2-5; D gene unclear. Trimming shortened V by 0 bases and J by 2 bases, and 11 bases separated the two germline ends. CDR1 is SGDLS, CDR2 YYNGEE, per germline. This CDR3 spans 15 amino acids. The CDR3 region has the DNA TGTGCCAGCAGCGTAGACCAGCTCCTTCAAGAGACCCAGTACTTC. Its translation: CASSVDQLLQETQYF.

Of note for this clone: The same CDR3 can be traced to other DNA sequences in this sample. The chain is built from TRBV30 and TRBJ1-1; D unclear. The CDR3 is 12 amino acids. CDR1 and CDR2 from the germline V gene are GTSNPN and SVGIG (reference sequence). V lost 4 bases to trimming and J lost 0 bases, with 6 bases between them. The CDR3 DNA reads TGTGCCTGGACCAGGCTGAACACTGAAGCTTTCTTT. This gives the protein CAWTRLNTEAFF.

V is TRBV5-5 and J is TRBJ2-1; D may be TRBD1 or TRBD2 (6 bases each). CDR3 length: 15 residues. Deletions cut 1 base from V and 3 bases from J, with 11 bases between. Germline V gene sequence: CDR1 SGHKS, CDR2 YYEKEE (reference sequence). The CDR3 protein is CASSLLQGGYNEQFF. For the CDR3, the DNA is TGTGCCAGCAGCTTGTTACAGGGAGGCTACAATGAGCAGTTCTTC.

This clone has only one observation. At one boundary the junction diverges from the germline segment, which might be a read error. The rearrangement joins TRBV20-1 to TRBJ2-1; possibly TRBD1 for D (5 bases). This CDR3 spans 11 amino acids. Germline assignment: CDR1 DFQATT and CDR2 SNEGSKA (reference sequence). The CDR3 sequence is CSARRQGEEFF. The DNA for the CDR3 is TGCAGTGCTAGAAGGCAGGGTGAGGAGTTCTTC.

This chain uses TRBV4-2 with TRBJ2-3, with TRBD1 identical over 7 bases. Germline trimming cut 0 bases from V and 2 bases from J; bases unmatched to any gene: 8. Germline CDR1 LGHNA, CDR2 YNFKEQ. CDR3 length: 17 amino acids. CDR3 nucleotide sequence: TGTGCCAGCAGCCAAGATTGGATGGACAGGCTCACAGATACGCAGTATTTT. Translation: CASSQDWMDRLTDTQYF.

The V call is TRBV6-5, the J call TRBJ2-3; maybe TRBD1 (6 bases). The CDR3 has 13 amino acids. Germline V gene lookup returns CDR1 MNHEY and CDR2 SVGAGI. The V and J ends lost 8 bases and 2 bases respectively, with 11 bases between them. This chain's CDR3 is CASGGQNTDTQYF. DNA of the CDR3: TGTGCCAGCGGGGGCCAGAACACAGATACGCAGTATTTT.

This clone was seen more than once but under ten times. V and J are TRBV6-1 and TRBJ1-1, with 8 bases aligning to TRBD1. The trim removed 3 bases at V and 9 bases at J, leaving 3 bases unmatched. Germline V gene sequence: CDR1 MNHNS, CDR2 SASEGT. The CDR3 runs to 12 residues. The CDR3 nucleotides are TGTGCCAGCAGTGAGACAGGGGATCAAGCTTTCTTT. Protein sequence: CASSETGDQAFF.

The chain employs TRBV19 and TRBJ2-1; D is uncertain. CDR1 and CDR2 from the germline V gene are LNHDA and SQIVND (reference sequence). Trimming shortened V by 6 bases and J by 0 bases, and 9 bases separated the two germline ends. The CDR3 runs 14 residues. The CDR3: CASSRPSSYNEQFF. CDR3 sequence (DNA): TGTGCCAGTAGCAGACCGAGCTCCTACAATGAGCAGTTCTTC. The full variable domain, in which reference TRBV19 and TRBJ2-1 provide the parts outside the CDR3, is DGGITQSPKYLFRKEGQNVTLSCEQNLNHDAMYWYRQDPGQGLRLIYYSQIVNDFQKGDIAEGYSVSREKKESFPLTVTSAQKNPTAFYLCASSRPSSYNEQFFGPGTRLTVL.

V gene TRBV27 combines with J gene TRBJ2-3, with a possible D match to TRBD2 (6 bases). The CDR3 totals 16 residues. Trimming cost V 2 bases and J 10 bases, with 22 bases left between them. Germline CDR1 is MNHEY and CDR2 is SMNVEV (reference sequence). DNA for the CDR3: TGTGCCAGCAGTTTACTTGGGGGTCAGACTAGGATGGCGCAGTATTTT. Its translation is CASSLLGGQTRMAQYF.

J is TRBJ2-1 and V is TRBV7-9, with 8 bases fitting TRBD1. Per the germline V gene, CDR1 is SEHNR and CDR2 is FQNEAQ (reference sequence). The CDR3 length is 15 residues. Trimming removed 5 bases from V and 4 bases from J; junction bases left unmatched: 7. This CDR3 reads CASSHTGQVYNEQFF. The CDR3 DNA is TGTGCCAGCAGCCATACGGGACAGGTGTACAATGAGCAGTTCTTC.

V gene TRBV15 combines with J gene TRBJ2-2; no reliable D call. V lost 1 base, J lost 6 bases, and 6 bases lay in between. This CDR3 spans 13 amino acids. CDR1 is LNHNV and CDR2 is YYDKDF in the germline V gene (reference sequence). The CDR3 coding sequence is TGTGCCACCAGCAGAGTCCCCCCCGGGGAGCTGTTTTTT. Translation: CATSRVPPGELFF.

V and J are TRBV11-2 and TRBJ1-1; possibly TRBD1 for D (5 bases). This CDR3 spans 13 amino acids. The V end lost 5 bases, the J end lost 6 bases, and 13 bases lay between the germline ends. Germline V gives CDR1 SGHAT, CDR2 FQNNGV. CDR3 sequence reads: CASSLREGAEAFF. CDR3 coding DNA: TGTGCCAGCAGCCTCAGGGAGGGCGCTGAAGCTTTCTTT.

The CDR3, as DNA: TGTGCCAGCTCGCCCTCCGGGACCACCGAGCAGTTCTTC. Encoded protein: CASSPSGTTEQFF. The chain recombines TRBV18 with TRBJ2-1; D possibly uses TRBD1 or TRBD2 (5 bases each). Trimming took 6 bases from V and 10 from J, leaving 16 bases between them. In germline, CDR1 is KGHSH, CDR2 LQKENI. This CDR3 spans 13 amino acids.

This rearrangement joins TRBV19 to TRBJ1-6; 7 nucleotides line up with TRBD1. This CDR3 has 16 amino acids. Germline V gene sequence: CDR1 LNHDA, CDR2 SQIVND (reference sequence). The J segment lost 7 bases and the V segment lost 4 bases, leaving 10 bases of the junction unmatched. The CDR3 reads CASSTVQGPLNSPLHF. The CDR3 bases are TGTGCCAGTAGTACCGTACAGGGGCCGTTAAATTCACCCCTCCACTTT.